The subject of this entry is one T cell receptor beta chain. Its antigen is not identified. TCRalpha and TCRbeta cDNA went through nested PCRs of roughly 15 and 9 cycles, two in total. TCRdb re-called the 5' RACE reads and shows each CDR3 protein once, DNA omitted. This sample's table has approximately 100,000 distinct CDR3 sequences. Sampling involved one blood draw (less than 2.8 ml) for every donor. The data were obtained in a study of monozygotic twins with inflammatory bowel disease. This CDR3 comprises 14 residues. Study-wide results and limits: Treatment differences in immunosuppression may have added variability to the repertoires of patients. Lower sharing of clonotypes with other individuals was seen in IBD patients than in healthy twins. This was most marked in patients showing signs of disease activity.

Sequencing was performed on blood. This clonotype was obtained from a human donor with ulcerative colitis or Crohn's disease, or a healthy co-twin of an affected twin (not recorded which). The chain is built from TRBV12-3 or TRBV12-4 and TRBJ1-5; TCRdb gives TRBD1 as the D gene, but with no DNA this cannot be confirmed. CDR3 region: CASSLGQGSQPQHF.